This T cell receptor (beta chain) was identified in a study of T-cell reconstitution after alpha-beta-depleted transplantation in children. Study results and caveats: The origin of alpha-beta T cells about two months after transplant was reportedly several hundred expanded graft clones. T-cell counts and diversity at one year following transplant were attributed mainly to newly produced T cells.

This clonotype was found a few times. Its antigen is as yet unknown. CDR3 length: 20 residues. Unique molecular identifiers featured in how the TCRbeta library was prepared. From the PCR reads, TCRdb called clonotypes with MiXCR, one entry per CDR3 protein. The sample yields 500,000 to 750,000 distinct CDR3 sequences, approximately 13% seen once. The chain combines TRBV21-1 with TRBJ2-1; the tabulated D call, TRBD1, remains unverified against the DNA. TRBV21-1 is a pseudogene segment. This TCR was recovered from a male patient younger than 18 who had a stem cell transplant for acute myeloid leukemia, so the T cells may come from the graft donor. The sequenced sample was PBMCs, mostly from graft donor cells, obtained 360 days after TCRalphabeta/CD19-depleted stem cell transplant. This CDR3 reads CASSKEYRQHGTSSYNEQFF. The CDR3 coding sequence is TGTGCCAGCAGCAAAGAGTACAGGCAGCACGGGACCTCGTCCTACAATGAGCAGTTCTTC.